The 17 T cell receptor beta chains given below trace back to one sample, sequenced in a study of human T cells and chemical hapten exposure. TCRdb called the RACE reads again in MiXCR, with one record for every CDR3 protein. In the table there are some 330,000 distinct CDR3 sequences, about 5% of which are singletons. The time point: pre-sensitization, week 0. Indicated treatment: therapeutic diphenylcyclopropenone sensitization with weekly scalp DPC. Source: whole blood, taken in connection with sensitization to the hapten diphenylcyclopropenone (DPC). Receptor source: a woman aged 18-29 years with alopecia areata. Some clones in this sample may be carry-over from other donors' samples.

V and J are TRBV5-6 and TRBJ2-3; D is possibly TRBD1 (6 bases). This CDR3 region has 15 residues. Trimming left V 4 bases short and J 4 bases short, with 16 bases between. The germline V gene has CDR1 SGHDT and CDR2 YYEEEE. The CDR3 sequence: CASSVPQGSPDTQYF. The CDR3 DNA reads TGTGCCAGCAGCGTCCCGCAGGGGTCCCCAGATACGCAGTATTTT.

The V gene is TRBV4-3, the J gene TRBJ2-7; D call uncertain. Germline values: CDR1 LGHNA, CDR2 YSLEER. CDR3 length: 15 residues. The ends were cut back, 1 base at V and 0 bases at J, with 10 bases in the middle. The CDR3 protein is CASSQVHANSYEQYF. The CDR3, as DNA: TGCGCCAGCAGCCAAGTCCATGCTAACTCCTACGAGCAGTACTTC.

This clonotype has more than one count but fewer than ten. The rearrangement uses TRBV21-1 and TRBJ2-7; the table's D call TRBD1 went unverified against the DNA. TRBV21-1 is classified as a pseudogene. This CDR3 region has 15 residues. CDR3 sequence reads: CASSKVRQGIYEQYF. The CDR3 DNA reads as TGTGCCAGCAGCAAAGTCCGACAGGGGATCTACGAGCAGTACTTC.

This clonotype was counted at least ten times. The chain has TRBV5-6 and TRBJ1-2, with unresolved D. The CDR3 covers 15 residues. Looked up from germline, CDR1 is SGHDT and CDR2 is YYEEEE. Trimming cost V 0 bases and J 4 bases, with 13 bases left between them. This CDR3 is CASSLGLGSSYGYTF. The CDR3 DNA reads TGTGCCAGCAGCTTGGGGCTAGGCAGTTCCTATGGCTACACCTTC.

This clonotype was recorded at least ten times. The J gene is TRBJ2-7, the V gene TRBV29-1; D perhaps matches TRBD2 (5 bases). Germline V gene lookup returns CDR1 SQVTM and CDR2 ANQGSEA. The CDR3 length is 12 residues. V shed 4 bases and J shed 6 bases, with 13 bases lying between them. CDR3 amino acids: CSVVGVEGEQYF. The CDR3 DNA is TGCAGCGTTGTAGGCGTTGAGGGCGAGCAGTACTTC.

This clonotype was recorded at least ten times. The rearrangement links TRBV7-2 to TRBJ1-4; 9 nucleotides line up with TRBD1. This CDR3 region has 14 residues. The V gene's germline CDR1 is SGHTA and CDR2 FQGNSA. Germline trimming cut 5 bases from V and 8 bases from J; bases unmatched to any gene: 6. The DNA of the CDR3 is TGTGCCAGCAGCGTGGGGACAGGGAGAGAAAAACTGTTTTTT. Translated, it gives CASSVGTGREKLFF.

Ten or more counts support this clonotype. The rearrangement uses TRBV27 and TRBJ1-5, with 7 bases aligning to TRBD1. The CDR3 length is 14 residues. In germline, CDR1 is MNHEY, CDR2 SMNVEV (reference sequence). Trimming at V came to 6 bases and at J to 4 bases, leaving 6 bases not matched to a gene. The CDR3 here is CASSYRDRNQPQHF. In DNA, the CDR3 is TGTGCCAGCAGCTACCGGGACAGAAATCAGCCCCAGCATTTT.

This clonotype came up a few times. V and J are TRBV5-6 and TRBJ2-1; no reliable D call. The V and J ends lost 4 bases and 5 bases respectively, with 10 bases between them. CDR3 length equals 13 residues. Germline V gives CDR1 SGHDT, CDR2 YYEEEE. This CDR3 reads CASSLTSNNEQFF. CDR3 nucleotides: TGTGCCAGCAGCCTTACAAGTAACAATGAGCAGTTCTTC.

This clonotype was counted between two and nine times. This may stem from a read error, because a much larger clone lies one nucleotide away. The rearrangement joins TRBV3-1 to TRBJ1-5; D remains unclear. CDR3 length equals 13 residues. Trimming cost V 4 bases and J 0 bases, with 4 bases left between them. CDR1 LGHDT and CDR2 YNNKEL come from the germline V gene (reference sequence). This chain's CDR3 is CASSRFSNQPQHF. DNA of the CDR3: TGTGCCAGCAGCCGATTTAGCAATCAGCCCCAGCATTTT.

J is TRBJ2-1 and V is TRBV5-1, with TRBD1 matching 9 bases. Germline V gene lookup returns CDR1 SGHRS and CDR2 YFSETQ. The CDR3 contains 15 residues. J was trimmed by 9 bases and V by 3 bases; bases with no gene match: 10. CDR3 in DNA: TGCGCCAGCAGCTCGGGACAGGGCTATGATAGTGAGCAGTTCTTC. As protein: CASSSGQGYDSEQFF.

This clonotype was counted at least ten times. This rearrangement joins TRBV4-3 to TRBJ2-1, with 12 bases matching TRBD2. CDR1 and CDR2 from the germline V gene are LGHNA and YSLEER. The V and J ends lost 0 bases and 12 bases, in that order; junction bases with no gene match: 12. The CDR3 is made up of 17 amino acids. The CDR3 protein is CASSQDASSGGARVQFF. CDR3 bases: TGCGCCAGCAGCCAAGACGCTTCTAGCGGGGGGGCTCGGGTGCAGTTCTTC.

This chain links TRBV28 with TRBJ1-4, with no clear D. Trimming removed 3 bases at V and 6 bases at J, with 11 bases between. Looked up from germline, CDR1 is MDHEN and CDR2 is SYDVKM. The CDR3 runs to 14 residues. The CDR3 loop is CASSLPRLDEKLFF. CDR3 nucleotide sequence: TGTGCCAGCAGTTTGCCGAGGTTGGATGAAAAACTGTTTTTT.

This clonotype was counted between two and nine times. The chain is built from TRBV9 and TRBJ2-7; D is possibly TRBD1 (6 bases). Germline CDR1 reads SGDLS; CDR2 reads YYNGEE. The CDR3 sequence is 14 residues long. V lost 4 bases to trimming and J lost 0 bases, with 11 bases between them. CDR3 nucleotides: TGTGCCAGCAGCCGTCGACAGGACTCCTACGAGCAGTACTTC. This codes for CASSRRQDSYEQYF.

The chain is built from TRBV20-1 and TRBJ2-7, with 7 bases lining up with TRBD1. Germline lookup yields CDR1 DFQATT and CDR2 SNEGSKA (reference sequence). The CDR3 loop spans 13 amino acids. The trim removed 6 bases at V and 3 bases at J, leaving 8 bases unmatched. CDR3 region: CSATWDSHYEQYF. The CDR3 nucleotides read TGCAGTGCGACCTGGGACAGCCACTACGAGCAGTACTTC.

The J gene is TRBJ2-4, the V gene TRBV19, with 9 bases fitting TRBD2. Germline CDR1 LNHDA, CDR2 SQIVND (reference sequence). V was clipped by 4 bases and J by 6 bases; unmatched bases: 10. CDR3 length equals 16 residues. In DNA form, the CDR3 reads TGTGCCAGTAGTACGGGTTTGGCGGGGGGGCGAAACATTCAGTACTTC. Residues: CASSTGLAGGRNIQYF.

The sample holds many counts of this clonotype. CDR3 residues: CASSQGSGYTF. Here the CDR3 DNA reads TGTGCCAGTAGCCAGGGCTCTGGCTACACCTTC. The V gene is TRBV19, the J gene TRBJ1-2; D might be TRBD1 (5 bases). CDR1 and CDR2 from the germline V gene are LNHDA and SQIVND (reference sequence). CDR3 length: 11 amino acids. V was cut by 6 bases and J by 7 bases, with 9 bases left in between.

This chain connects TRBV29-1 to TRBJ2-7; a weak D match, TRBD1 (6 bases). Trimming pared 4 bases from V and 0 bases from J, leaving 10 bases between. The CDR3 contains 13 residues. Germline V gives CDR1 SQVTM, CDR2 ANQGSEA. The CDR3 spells CSVAWDISYEQYF. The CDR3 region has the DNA TGCAGCGTTGCCTGGGACATCTCCTACGAGCAGTACTTC.